The present T cell receptor (beta chain) was sequenced within a study of T cells in Graves' hyperthyroidism and ophthalmopathy. Losses at the gene ends were 1 base for V and 6 bases for J; bases not matched to a gene: 6. The CDR3 length is 14 residues. The germline gives CDR1 SGHAT, CDR2 FQNNGV. Any patient presenting with uncontrolled infection, other autoimmune disease, pregnancy or lactation was left out. At least ten counts were recorded for this clonotype. There were TCR beta CDR3 regions amplified from RNA transcripts. The primer set for the first-round RT-PCR of the TCR CDR3 was HTBI. Each CDR3 protein is one row after TCRdb ran MiXCR on the multiplex PCR reads. The table lists about 360,000 distinct CDR3 sequences, 20% to 25% of them singletons.

The receptor comes from a man in his forties or fifties with Graves' hyperthyroidism. Sequenced material: blood. V gene TRBV11-2 combines with J gene TRBJ2-7; TRBD2 aligns across 7 bases. This CDR3 reads CASSLVTSDGEQYF. CDR3 nucleotide sequence: TGTGCCAGCAGCTTAGTAACTAGCGACGGCGAGCAGTACTTC.